This T cell receptor beta chain was observed in a study of shared clonotypes between healthy human individuals. CD45RO-negative CD8 cells positively selected for CCR7 made up the naive population, which excluded terminally differentiated effector memory CD45RA+ cells. Replicate PCRs from sorted subsets contained roughly 200 ng DNA, which is around 30,000 T cell genomes. Measured with immunoSEQ multiplex PCR; TCRdb has only the in-frame clones, and not every one. In the table there are approximately 840,000 clones, roughly 96% of which are singletons. This sequence originates from a man younger than 40 in good health. The sample was naive CD8+ T cells sorted from blood.

The CDR3 reads CASTPGQGAREQYF. Written as DNA, the CDR3 is TGTGCCAGCACTCCGGGACAGGGGGCACGCGAGCAGTACTTC. The V call is TRBV6-6, the J call TRBJ2-7; 12 positions match TRBD1. CDR1 is MNHNY and CDR2 is SVGAGI in the germline V gene (reference sequence). Germline trimming cut 7 bases from V and 6 bases from J; bases unmatched to any gene: 7. The CDR3 loop spans 14 amino acids.